Listed below are T cell receptor beta chains from one sample, sequenced in a study of control samples from healthy donors and cancer patients. Assay: immunoSEQ multiplex PCR; the TCRdb copy retains only in-frame clones and omits some. The sample has about 150,000 clones; 85% to 95% are singletons. Sequencing was performed on blood. These receptors all stem from a woman in her 40s in good health. CDR3s include the opening cysteine and the closing phenylalanine or tryptophan. A D gene is named only where the DNA matches it firmly. Clone sizes are given selectively: once, few, many, or a class where the clone is expanded.

CDR3 protein	CDR3 DNA	clone size	D gene	V gene	J gene
CASSPVGGGYTF	TGTGCCAGCAGCCCCGTTGGGGGCGGCTACACCTTC	-	-	TRBV7-2	TRBJ1-2
CASSKNTEAFF	TGTGCCAGCAGCAAGAACACTGAAGCTTTCTTT	-	-	TRBV5-4	TRBJ1-1
CASSQDQRGPGSYGYTF	TGTGCCAGCAGCCAAGATCAGCGGGGCCCTGGTAGCTATGGCTACACCTTC	-	-	TRBV4-2	TRBJ1-2
CASNRDRPDEQYF	TGTGCCAGCAACAGAGACAGGCCGGACGAGCAGTACTTC	-	-	TRBV12-3/TRBV12-4	TRBJ2-7
CASSRDSGEQFF	TGTGCCAGCAGTCGGGACTCGGGTGAGCAGTTCTTC	-	-	TRBV6-5	TRBJ2-1
CASSAGNTEAFF	TGTGCCAGCAGCGCCGGCAACACTGAAGCTTTCTTT	-	-	TRBV7-2	TRBJ1-1
CASSLFGGTNEKLFF	TGTGCCAGCAGTTTATTCGGGGGTACTAATGAAAAACTGTTTTTT	-	-	TRBV27	TRBJ1-4
CASSLRAGTGVDTQYF	TGTGCCAGCAGCTTACGCGCCGGGACAGGGGTAGATACGCAGTATTTT	-	TRBD1	TRBV13	TRBJ2-3
CASSLARLAGVPETQYF	TGTGCCAGCAGCTTAGCGCGACTAGCGGGAGTACCCGAGACCCAGTACTTC	-	TRBD2	TRBV7-2	TRBJ2-5
CASTRANTGELFF	TGTGCCAGCACCAGAGCGAACACCGGGGAGCTGTTTTTT	-	-	TRBV25-1	TRBJ2-2
CASKVRQGTEAFF	TGTGCCAGTAAGGTGAGGCAGGGCACTGAAGCTTTCTTT	-	-	TRBV19	TRBJ1-1
CATSRDRLAGDPDTQYF	TGTGCCACCAGCAGAGATCGACTAGCGGGAGACCCAGATACGCAGTATTTT	-	TRBD2	TRBV15	TRBJ2-3
CATSRDRGGGGTEAFF	TGTGCCACCAGCAGAGATCGGGGAGGCGGCGGCACTGAAGCTTTCTTT	-	-	TRBV15	TRBJ1-1
CASSNPAGQVYEQYF	TGTGCCAGTAGTAATCCCGCCGGACAGGTCTACGAGCAGTACTTC	-	TRBD1	TRBV19	TRBJ2-7
CASSEVRLWGNTIYF	TGTGCCAGCAGTGAAGTCAGGTTATGGGGAAACACCATATATTTT	-	-	TRBV6-1	TRBJ1-3
CASRVDRAGGYTF	TGCGCCAGCAGAGTCGACAGGGCAGGTGGCTACACCTTC	-	TRBD1	TRBV10-2	TRBJ1-2
CSLGQAGGGYTF	TGCAGCCTAGGACAGGCCGGTGGCGGCTACACCTTC	-	TRBD1	TRBV29-1	TRBJ1-2
CAISTATGMNTEAFF	TGTGCCATCAGCACCGCGACAGGGATGAACACTGAAGCTTTCTTT	-	TRBD1	TRBV10-3	TRBJ1-1
CASSEYGGRNQPQHF	TGTGCCAGCAGTGAATACGGGGGTCGCAATCAGCCCCAGCATTTT	-	-	TRBV2	TRBJ1-5
CASSFRFEKYNSPLHF	TGTGCCAGCAGCTTTCGTTTTGAGAAGTATAATTCACCCCTCCACTTT	-	-	TRBV13	TRBJ1-6
CAISESSAADLHSNQPQHF	TGTGCCATCAGTGAGTCGTCCGCGGCGGACCTGCATAGCAATCAGCCCCAGCATTTT	-	-	TRBV10-3	TRBJ1-5
CASVGRDSLNTEAFF	TGTGCCAGCGTGGGAAGGGACAGTCTGAACACTGAAGCTTTCTTT	-	TRBD1	TRBV11-2	TRBJ1-1
CASSPGTSGAYEQYF	TGCGCCAGCAGCCCAGGGACTAGCGGGGCCTACGAGCAGTACTTC	-	TRBD2	TRBV4-1	TRBJ2-7
CASSEGEGETQYF	TGTGCCAGCAGCGAGGGGGAGGGGGAGACCCAGTACTTC	-	-	TRBV7-9	TRBJ2-5
CATGGDSTYEQYF	TGTGCCACCGGAGGGGACTCTACCTACGAGCAGTACTTC	-	-	TRBV19	TRBJ2-7
CASSLVGVGGSGNTIYF	TGTGCCAGCAGCTTAGTGGGGGTTGGGGGGTCCGGAAACACCATATATTTT	-	-	TRBV7-2	TRBJ1-3
CASSFRGVPPNSYGYTF	TGTGCCAGCAGTTTTCGGGGGGTACCACCCAATTCCTATGGCTACACCTTC	-	-	TRBV27	TRBJ1-2
CSARARDTQYF	TGCAGTGCTAGAGCACGGGATACGCAGTATTTT	-	-	TRBV20-1	TRBJ2-3
CASSPYLRQGNYGYTF	TGTGCCAGCAGCCCCTACCTCAGACAGGGGAACTATGGCTACACCTTC	-	TRBD1	TRBV7-2	TRBJ1-2
CASSIDQRQAKNIQYF	TGTGCCAGTAGTATAGACCAGAGACAGGCCAAAAACATTCAGTACTTC	-	-	TRBV19	TRBJ2-4
CASSQDLAGEGETQYF	TGCGCCAGCAGCCAAGATCTAGCGGGAGAGGGAGAGACCCAGTACTTC	-	TRBD2	TRBV4-3	TRBJ2-5
CASSPRTGEGFAYTF	TGTGCCAGCAGCCCACGGACAGGGGAGGGTTTTGCCTACACCTTC	-	TRBD1	TRBV7-2	TRBJ1-2
CASSQRQISNSPLHF	TGCGCCAGCAGCCAAAGACAGATATCTAATTCACCCCTCCACTTT	-	-	TRBV4-3	TRBJ1-6
CASSRDRASEQYF	TGCGCCAGCAGCCGGGACAGGGCGTCCGAGCAGTACTTC	-	TRBD1	TRBV5-1	TRBJ2-7
CASSVAGGGESGNTIYF	TGTGCCAGCAGCGTAGCTGGCGGGGGCGAATCTGGAAACACCATATATTTT	once	-	TRBV9	TRBJ1-3
CASSTYSGANVLTF	TGTGCCAGTAGTACATACTCTGGGGCCAACGTCCTGACTTTC	-	-	TRBV19	TRBJ2-6
CASSSFRSGGYTF	TGTGCCAGCAGTTCCTTCCGGTCCGGAGGCTACACCTTC	-	-	TRBV6-5	TRBJ1-2
CASSHTEAFF	TGTGCCAGCAGCCACACTGAAGCTTTCTTT	-	-	TRBV11-2	TRBJ1-1
CSASAVGNQPQHF	TGCAGTGCTAGTGCGGTTGGGAATCAGCCCCAGCATTTT	-	-	TRBV20-1	TRBJ1-5
CATSARTGDTGELFF	TGTGCCACCAGCGCTCGGACAGGGGACACCGGGGAGCTGTTTTTT	-	TRBD1	TRBV15	TRBJ2-2